These 20 T cell receptor beta chains were sequenced from one sample in a study of T cell changes during pregnancy in multiple sclerosis. Profiled with immunoSEQ multiplex PCR; TCRdb holds only in-frame clones, not every one. The data show 20,000 to 30,000 clones, with approximately 89% seen just once and 16% held by the top ten. This sample comprised CD8+ T cells from peripheral blood mononuclear cells, obtained in the second trimester of pregnancy. The receptors stem from a female donor with multiple sclerosis, enrolled in a pregnancy study.

This clone was recorded only once. The J gene is TRBJ1-5, the V gene TRBV4-2, with a tentative D call TRBD1 (6 bases). Trimming removed 1 base from V and 5 bases from J, with 9 bases in between. This CDR3 region has 14 residues. CDR1 and CDR2 (germline): LGHNA, YNFKEQ. The CDR3 sequence is CASSQGQVDQPQHF. The DNA of the CDR3 is TGTGCCAGCAGCCAAGGACAGGTTGATCAGCCCCAGCATTTT.

The gene calls are TRBV4-2 and TRBJ2-7, with TRBD2 identical over 9 bases. Germline CDR1 LGHNA, CDR2 YNFKEQ. The CDR3 has 18 residues. With 3 bases clipped from V and 3 bases from J, the junction kept 15 bases outside the gene matches. Here the CDR3 DNA reads TGTGCCAGCAGCCAGTTACCCCCGGCTAGCGGGGAACTCTACGAGCAGTACTTC. It translates to CASSQLPPASGELYEQYF.

The chain links TRBV15 to TRBJ2-7, with 10 positions matching TRBD2. This CDR3 is 15 amino acids long. Germline V lookup: CDR1 LNHNV, CDR2 YYDKDF (reference sequence). Germline trimming cut 4 bases from V and 2 bases from J; bases unmatched to any gene: 5. The CDR3 DNA sequence: TGTGCCACCAGCATAGCAGGACTAGCGGCCTACGAGCAGTACTTC. It encodes CATSIAGLAAYEQYF.

The genes are TRBV9 and TRBJ2-3; 10 bases agree with TRBD1. Germline V gene sequence: CDR1 SGDLS, CDR2 YYNGEE. CDR3 length: 16 residues. V shed 4 bases and J 4 bases; nucleotides not matched to a gene: 9. The CDR3 protein is CASSFTTGTGADTQYF. In DNA form, the CDR3 reads TGTGCCAGCAGCTTCACAACCGGGACAGGGGCAGATACGCAGTATTTT. The whole variable domain, filled in from reference TRBV9 and TRBJ2-3, reads DSGVTQTPKHLITATGQRVTLRCSPRSGDLSVYWYQQSLDQGLQFLIQYYNGEERAKGNILERFSAQQFPDLHSELNLSSLELGDSALYFCASSFTTGTGADTQYFGPGTRLTVL.

The chain joins TRBV7-9 to TRBJ2-2; weak D call: TRBD2 (5 bases). Per the germline V gene, CDR1 is SEHNR and CDR2 is FQNEAQ (reference sequence). The CDR3 contains 12 residues. Trimming stripped 5 bases from V and 8 bases from J, with 9 bases between. The CDR3 nucleotides read TGTGCCAGCAGCCCCCCGGGAGGGGAGCTGTTTTTT. Translating it yields CASSPPGGELFF.

The genes are TRBV2 and TRBJ2-7; 9 nucleotides match TRBD2. CDR3 size: 16 residues. Germline V gene sequence: CDR1 SNHLY, CDR2 FYNNEI. V lost 4 bases and J lost 2; bases outside the gene matches: 9. The CDR3 region is CASSGGTSRLPYEQYF. DNA of the CDR3: TGTGCCAGCAGTGGGGGGACTAGCCGCCTTCCCTACGAGCAGTACTTC.

The chain carries TRBV30 and TRBJ2-5, with 9 bases identical to TRBD2. Unmatched junction bases numbered 6, after V lost 0 bases and J lost 1 base. Germline loops: CDR1 GTSNPN, CDR2 SVGIG (reference sequence). The CDR3 runs to 16 residues. CDR3 sequence (DNA): TGTGCCTGGAGTGTGGGGACTAGCACAAGCCAAGAGACCCAGTACTTC. This encodes CAWSVGTSTSQETQYF.

This clone was counted a few times. This chain connects TRBV6-6 to TRBJ2-7, with TRBD1 matching 9 bases. CDR1 MNHNY and CDR2 SVGAGI come from the germline V gene (reference sequence). This CDR3 region has 15 residues. V gave up 6 bases and J gave up 2 bases; unmatched junction bases: 8. CDR3 bases: TGTGCCAGCAGCCACTCCGGGACAGGGCCCTACGAGCAGTACTTC. This translates into CASSHSGTGPYEQYF.

In its sample, this clone was seen once. The chain has TRBV4-1 and TRBJ2-1; D remains ambiguous. The length of the CDR3 is 15 residues. V was pared by 3 bases and J by 7 bases, with 16 bases between. Per germline, CDR1 MGHRA and CDR2 YSYEKL. The CDR3 DNA follows: TGCGCCAGCAGCCATTGGTCCGAGTACGCTAATGAGCAGTTCTTC. It yields the protein CASSHWSEYANEQFF.

This chain links TRBV5-1 with TRBJ2-7; 7 bases align to TRBD2. Losses at the gene ends were 4 bases for V and 0 bases for J; bases not matched to a gene: 7. The CDR3 length is 15 residues. The germline CDR1 and CDR2 sequences are SGHRS and YFSETQ. The CDR3 DNA reads as TGCGCCAGCAGCAGGCGGCGGGGGAGCTCCTACGAGCAGTACTTC. As protein: CASSRRRGSSYEQYF.

This clone is a singleton in its sample. The chain joins TRBV28 to TRBJ2-3, with no clear D. Germline CDR1 is MDHEN and CDR2 is SYDVKM. CDR3 size: 13 residues. The V end lost 2 bases, the J end lost 4 bases, and 7 bases lay between the germline ends. This CDR3 is CASSLAGSDTQYF. DNA for the CDR3: TGTGCCAGCAGTTTAGCAGGATCAGATACGCAGTATTTT.

The genes are TRBV27 and TRBJ2-1; D gene uncertain. Trimming removed 8 bases at V and 2 bases at J, with 10 bases between. This CDR3 region has 13 residues. In germline, CDR1 is MNHEY, CDR2 SMNVEV (reference sequence). CDR3: CASRLSTYNEQFF. CDR3 nucleotides: TGTGCCAGCCGACTTTCCACCTACAATGAGCAGTTCTTC.

This chain joins TRBV27 and TRBJ2-7; D might be TRBD1 (5 bases). The CDR3 extends over 16 amino acids. Per germline, CDR1 MNHEY and CDR2 SMNVEV (reference sequence). Trimming cost V 3 bases and J 1 base, with 16 bases left between them. CDR3 loop: CASSFSGWGTSYEQYF. The CDR3 bases are TGTGCCAGCAGTTTTTCTGGGTGGGGCACTTCCTACGAGCAGTACTTC.

V gene TRBV7-9 combines with J gene TRBJ2-3; D unclear. The CDR3 sequence is 11 residues long. Between the trimmed V and J ends, which lost 6 bases and 3 bases, there was a span of 4 bases. Germline V gene sequence: CDR1 SEHNR, CDR2 FQNEAQ (reference sequence). The DNA of the CDR3 is TGTGCCAGCAGTCATACAGATACGCAGTATTTT. This gives the protein CASSHTDTQYF.

The V call is TRBV11-3, the J call TRBJ2-2; D is unclear. Looked up from germline, CDR1 is SGHNT and CDR2 is YENEEA. Trimming removed 1 base at V and 11 bases at J, with 5 bases between. The CDR3 runs 11 residues. The CDR3 DNA follows: TGTGCCAGCAGCTTAGGGCCTGAGCTGTTTTTT. Its protein product is CASSLGPELFF. Combining the CDR3 with reference TRBV11-3 and TRBJ2-2 gives the whole variable domain EAGVVQSPRYKIIEKKQPVAFWCNPISGHNTLYWYLQNLGQGPELLIRYENEEAVDDSQLPKDRFSAERLKGVDSTLKIQPAELGDSAVYLCASSLGPELFFGEGSRLTVL.

The chain has TRBV5-4 and TRBJ2-3, with D perhaps TRBD1 (6 bases). The germline V gene has CDR1 SGHNT and CDR2 YYREEE (reference sequence). Trimming pared 4 bases from V and 1 base from J, leaving 16 bases between. The CDR3 is 16 amino acids. Written as DNA, the CDR3 is TGTGCCAGCAGCAAAAAGCAGGGGCAAGGCACAGATACGCAGTATTTT. Encoded protein: CASSKKQGQGTDTQYF.

The chain links TRBV9 to TRBJ2-3, with D possibly matching TRBD1 (5 bases). The V and J ends lost 1 base and 2 bases respectively, with 11 bases between them. CDR3 length: 15 amino acids. Germline V gene sequence: CDR1 SGDLS, CDR2 YYNGEE. The CDR3 region has the DNA TGTGCCAGCAGCGTACAGGGCGAATTCACAGATACGCAGTATTTT. Its protein is CASSVQGEFTDTQYF.

This chain joins TRBV20-1 and TRBJ2-7; D is possibly TRBD2 (6 bases). V was shortened by 6 bases and J by 7 bases, with 13 bases between the two germline ends. Germline assignment: CDR1 DFQATT and CDR2 SNEGSKA (reference sequence). This CDR3 region has 11 residues. CDR3 DNA sequence: TGCAGTGCAACCCGGAGGGGTGAGCAGTACTTC. This codes for CSATRRGEQYF.

Concerning this clone itself: A junction end diverges from the germline sequence, so it may reflect a read error. The chain has TRBV5-1 and TRBJ1-1, with D tentatively TRBD1 (5 bases). Looked up from germline, CDR1 is SGHRS and CDR2 is YFSETQ. This CDR3 spans 15 amino acids. As DNA, the CDR3 is TGTGCCAGCAGCTTGGCCAGGGATCCAGACACTGAAGCTTTCTTT. This encodes CASSLARDPDTEAFF.

This chain joins TRBV28 and TRBJ2-7; D not certain. Germline V gene sequence: CDR1 MDHEN, CDR2 SYDVKM. V was clipped by 3 bases and J by 1 base, with 7 bases between them. The CDR3 loop spans 13 amino acids. The CDR3 nucleotides are TGTGCCAGCAGTTTCAGGATGTCCTACGAGCAGTACTTC. Encoded protein: CASSFRMSYEQYF.